A single sample is the source of the 26 T cell receptor beta chains below, sequenced in a study of CD8 T cells in Susac syndrome. Random hexamers were used to reverse transcribe the RNA input (about 0.45 to 1 ug). In TCRdb, the immunoSEQ multiplex PCR reads were re-called with MiXCR into one record per CDR3 protein. The data contain 110,000 or so distinct CDR3 sequences, about 95% of them singletons. The sequenced sample consisted of CD4+ T cells from PBMCs. The receptors were gathered from a human donor in good health.

This sequence joins TRBV12-3 or TRBV12-4 and TRBJ1-1, with 7 bases fitting TRBD1. V lost 3 bases, J lost 3 bases, and 7 bases stayed unmatched. The CDR3 has 15 residues. In nucleotides, the CDR3 is TGTGCCAGCAGTTTGAGGCAGGGGGTCCACACTGAAGCTTTCTTT. Its translation: CASSLRQGVHTEAFF.

This clonotype was seen only a few times. DNA for the CDR3: TGTGCCAGCATTCAAAGGGGCGCGTACGAGCAGTACTTC. Translated: CASIQRGAYEQYF. The V gene is TRBV6-6, the J gene TRBJ2-7, with a tentative D call TRBD1 (5 bases). The V gene lost 7 bases and the J gene lost 4 bases, with 14 bases spanning the gap. This CDR3 comprises 13 residues. Looked up from germline, CDR1 is MNHNY and CDR2 is SVGAGI (reference sequence).

The chain carries TRBV30 and TRBJ2-7; 7 bases agree with TRBD1. Trimming took 0 bases from V and 2 from J; bases not matched to a gene: 7. Germline loops: CDR1 GTSNPN, CDR2 SVGIG (reference sequence). The CDR3 spans 15 residues. DNA of the CDR3: TGTGCCTGGAGTGTACCCGTTGGACAGGCCTACGAGCAGTACTTC. Translation gives CAWSVPVGQAYEQYF.

The rearrangement joins TRBV7-3 to TRBJ2-5, with a possible D match to TRBD1 (6 bases). Germline lookup yields CDR1 SGHTA and CDR2 FQGTGA. Trimming left V 3 bases short and J 3 bases short, with 8 bases between. CDR3 size: 13 residues. CDR3 nucleotide sequence: TGTGCCAGCAGCTTTAAGGGGGAAGAGACCCAGTACTTC. It yields the protein CASSFKGEETQYF.

The rearrangement joins TRBV25-1 to TRBJ2-7, with 9 bases aligning to TRBD2. The junction had 13 bases not matched to a gene; V was cut back by 9 bases and J by 4 bases. Germline V gene data show CDR1 as MGHDK and CDR2 as SYGVNS. CDR3 size: 15 residues. The CDR3 protein is CARKDLRLADYEQYF. CDR3 nucleotides: TGTGCCAGGAAGGACCTTAGACTAGCGGATTACGAGCAGTACTTC.

The table lists this clonotype with a count of one. The V call is TRBV25-1, the J call TRBJ2-5; tentatively, D is TRBD1 (5 bases). Germline values: CDR1 MGHDK, CDR2 SYGVNS. CDR3 length: 13 residues. V was cut by 4 bases and J by 5 bases, with 11 bases left in between. CDR3 nucleotides: TGTGCCAGCAGTGCGGTGGGGCGGGAGACCCAGTACTTC. Encoded protein: CASSAVGRETQYF.

The chain couples TRBV7-2 to TRBJ1-5; D unclear. The length of the CDR3 is 15 residues. Germline-derived CDR1 and CDR2 are SGHTA and FQGNSA. The germline V and J ends were trimmed by 2 bases and 4 bases, with 12 bases remaining between them. Written as DNA, the CDR3 is TGTGCCAGCAGCTTAATAGGGCTGGGAAATCAGCCCCAGCATTTT. Amino acids: CASSLIGLGNQPQHF.

This clonotype was seen only once. The chain uses TRBV20-1 and TRBJ1-4; TRBD1 is a possible D gene (5 bases). Germline CDR1 reads DFQATT; CDR2 reads SNEGSKA (reference sequence). Trimming stripped 3 bases from V and 5 bases from J, with 16 bases between. The CDR3 covers 15 residues. CDR3 in DNA: TGCAGTGCTAGGGGGCCGGGAACCAAGAATGAAAAACTGTTTTTT. This gives the protein CSARGPGTKNEKLFF.

The rearrangement uses TRBV3-1 and TRBJ1-2, with D unclear. Between the trimmed V and J ends, which lost 4 bases and 3 bases, there was a span of 6 bases. Germline V gene sequence: CDR1 LGHDT, CDR2 YNNKEL (reference sequence). The CDR3 loop spans 12 amino acids. Here the CDR3 reads CASSPDDYGYTF. CDR3 sequence (DNA): TGTGCCAGCAGCCCAGACGACTATGGCTACACCTTC.

This chain links TRBV12-3 or TRBV12-4 with TRBJ1-1; D not resolved. V was trimmed by 2 bases and J by 0 bases, leaving 4 bases between them. CDR3 size: 13 residues. CDR3: CASSLQVNTEAFF. The CDR3 DNA reads TGTGCCAGCAGTTTACAGGTGAACACTGAAGCTTTCTTT.

V usage is TRBV3-1 and J usage is TRBJ2-4, with D uncertain. The CDR3 is made up of 15 amino acids. The V gene lost 0 bases and the J gene lost 1 base, with 7 bases spanning the gap. CDR1 is LGHDT, CDR2 YNNKEL, per germline (reference sequence). CDR3 loop: CASSQDRSAKNIQYF. CDR3 bases: TGTGCCAGCAGCCAAGACAGAAGCGCCAAAAACATTCAGTACTTC.

As to this clonotype: Mismatch with germline at one junction end may stem from a read error. The chain links TRBV7-7 to TRBJ2-4, with 8 nucleotides matching TRBD2. The CDR3 has 17 amino acids. The germline V gene has CDR1 SSHAT and CDR2 FNYEAQ (reference sequence). The CDR3 spells CASSYHGRGGFKNIQYF. The CDR3 bases are TGTGCTAGCAGCTATCACGGTCGGGGGGGTTTCAAAAACATTCAGTACTTC. Full variable domain (remainder filled in from reference TRBV7-7 and TRBJ2-4): GAGVSQSPRYKVTKRGQDVTLRCDPISSHATLYWYQQALGQGPEFLTYFNYEAQPDKSGLPSDRFSAERPEGSISTLTIQRTEQRDSAMYRCASSYHGRGGFKNIQYFGAGTRLSVL.

The CDR3 nucleotides are TGTGCCAGCAGCCAAGTGAAATTAGGTGGCTACACCTTC. The encoded protein is CASSQVKLGGYTF. This rearrangement joins TRBV3-1 to TRBJ1-2; D is uncertain. This CDR3 is 13 amino acids long. Germline assignment: CDR1 LGHDT and CDR2 YNNKEL (reference sequence). V lost 1 base, J lost 7 bases, and 10 bases lay in between.

The chain links TRBV6-1 to TRBJ1-5, with TRBD1 as a possible D gene (5 bases). The germline gives CDR1 MNHNS, CDR2 SASEGT. Trimming took 4 bases from V and 7 from J, leaving 11 bases between them. This CDR3 is 13 amino acids long. Here the CDR3 reads CASSVGAGQPQHF. The DNA of the CDR3 is TGTGCCAGCAGTGTCGGGGCCGGGCAGCCCCAGCATTTT.

The chain couples TRBV20-1 to TRBJ2-1, with 8 nucleotides matching TRBD2. V shed 3 bases, J shed 10 bases, and the junction held 2 bases outside the gene matches. Germline CDR1 is DFQATT and CDR2 is SNEGSKA (reference sequence). This CDR3 comprises 11 residues. The CDR3 loop is CSARTSDEQFF. DNA for the CDR3: TGCAGTGCTAGGACTAGCGACGAGCAGTTCTTC.

This clonotype was recorded once. The CDR3 sequence: CASSQQGGVAKNIQYF. The DNA of the CDR3 is TGTGCCAGCAGTCAACAGGGGGGGGTGGCCAAAAACATTCAGTACTTC. V usage is TRBV6-1 and J usage is TRBJ2-4; possible D gene TRBD1, 8 bases. Germline V gene data show CDR1 as MNHNS and CDR2 as SASEGT. V lost 5 bases and J lost 1, with 15 bases in between. This CDR3 spans 16 amino acids.

This sequence joins TRBV5-6 and TRBJ2-1; TRBD2 matches at 9 bases. CDR3 length: 15 amino acids. Per the germline V gene, CDR1 is SGHDT and CDR2 is YYEEEE. Trimming at V came to 1 base and at J to 7 bases, leaving 6 bases not matched to a gene. CDR3: CASSLRASGKNEQFF. The CDR3 DNA sequence: TGTGCCAGCAGCTTGCGGGCTAGCGGGAAAAATGAGCAGTTCTTC.

The chain employs TRBV2 and TRBJ2-7, with 11 nucleotides matching TRBD2. CDR3 length equals 14 residues. V lost 5 bases, J lost 2 bases, and 2 bases stayed unmatched. The germline V gene encodes CDR1 SNHLY and CDR2 FYNNEI. For the CDR3, the DNA is TGTGCCAGCAGTAAGGGACTAGCGGCCTACGAGCAGTACTTC. Encoded protein: CASSKGLAAYEQYF.

V is TRBV12-3 or TRBV12-4 and J is TRBJ2-7; 8 bases are shared with TRBD2. Trimming removed 5 bases from V and 5 bases from J; junction bases left unmatched: 11. The CDR3 spans 15 residues. CDR3 sequence (DNA): TGTGCCAGCAGTCACAGTCGACTAGCGCGCGACGAGCAGTACTTC. Amino acids: CASSHSRLARDEQYF.

The count of this clonotype is one. This chain links TRBV14 with TRBJ2-5, with D possibly matching TRBD1 (5 bases). This CDR3 spans 16 amino acids. V lost 0 bases and J 4 bases, leaving 15 bases between the germline ends. Germline CDR1 SGHDN, CDR2 FVKESK. The CDR3 is CASSQDLGRVGETQYF. CDR3 DNA: TGTGCCAGCAGCCAAGATTTGGGGCGAGTCGGAGAGACCCAGTACTTC.

The chain joins TRBV7-2 to TRBJ1-5, with no clear D. V lost 4 bases, J lost 0 bases, and 10 bases lay in between. In germline, CDR1 is SGHTA, CDR2 FQGNSA. The CDR3 covers 15 residues. CDR3: CASSWNGYSNQPQHF. CDR3 sequence (DNA): TGTGCCAGCAGCTGGAACGGTTATAGCAATCAGCCCCAGCATTTT.

This clonotype has a single count. V usage is TRBV5-1 and J usage is TRBJ2-2, with 7 bases fitting TRBD2. Trimming removed 1 base from V and 6 bases from J; junction bases left unmatched: 6. This CDR3 is 15 amino acids long. Germline assignment: CDR1 SGHRS and CDR2 YFSETQ. For the CDR3, the DNA is TGCGCCAGCAGCTTGACTGCGGGAGTCGCCGGGGAGCTGTTTTTT. Its protein product is CASSLTAGVAGELFF.

The chain links TRBV28 to TRBJ1-1; the D gene is possibly TRBD1 (5 bases). CDR1 is MDHEN and CDR2 is SYDVKM in the germline V gene. The length of the CDR3 is 13 residues. V gave up 2 bases and J gave up 10 bases, with 14 bases separating them. CDR3 amino acids: CASSLGPGQGAFF. The CDR3 bases are TGTGCCAGCAGTTTAGGGCCAGGGCAAGGAGCTTTCTTT.

V and J are TRBV4-2 and TRBJ2-2; possible D gene TRBD1, 6 bases. The germline V gene encodes CDR1 LGHNA and CDR2 YNFKEQ. The CDR3 spans 16 residues. V dropped 4 bases and J dropped 6 bases, with 18 bases sitting between them. CDR3 amino acids: CASSPLTLRGSGELFF. CDR3 nucleotide sequence: TGTGCCAGCAGCCCCCTTACGCTCAGGGGTTCCGGGGAGCTGTTTTTT.

The chain uses TRBV12-3 or TRBV12-4 and TRBJ2-2, with D perhaps TRBD1 or TRBD2 (6 bases each). The CDR3 is 14 amino acids. Trimming stripped 7 bases from V and 7 bases from J, with 16 bases between. CDR3 residues: CASTRGRDNGELFF. The CDR3 DNA reads as TGTGCCAGCACCCGGGGGCGGGATAACGGGGAGCTGTTTTTT.

This chain connects TRBV7-2 to TRBJ1-2; a weak D match, TRBD1 (6 bases). This CDR3 region has 15 residues. Trimming took 1 base from V and 6 from J, leaving 15 bases between them. Germline assignment: CDR1 SGHTA and CDR2 FQGNSA. The DNA of the CDR3 is TGTGCCAGCAGCTTAGAACCGGGGGCGAGGAATGGCTACACCTTC. Protein sequence: CASSLEPGARNGYTF.